Presented here are 8 T cell receptor beta chains from one specimen sequenced in a study of blood T cell repertoires in COVID-19. Measured with immunoSEQ multiplex PCR; TCRdb has only the in-frame clones, and not every one. The table records 130,000 or so clones, approximately 87% of them present only once. Sequencing was performed on peripheral blood. These receptors came from a man aged 50-60 years with active COVID-19.

The chain links TRBV11-1 to TRBJ2-1; the match to TRBD2 covers 7 bases. The germline CDR1 and CDR2 sequences are SGHAT and FQDESV (reference sequence). V shed 1 base, J shed 6 bases, and the junction held 3 bases outside the gene matches. There are 14 residues in the CDR3. The CDR3 is CASSLERGVNEQFF. The CDR3 DNA reads as TGTGCCAGCAGCTTAGAACGGGGGGTCAATGAGCAGTTCTTC.

V gene TRBV23-1 combines with J gene TRBJ1-4, with 7 bases that match TRBD1. TRBV23-1 is recorded as an ORF, its role being uncertain. The CDR3 sequence is 15 residues long. The ends lost 0 bases at V and 6 bases at J; junction bases unmatched: 4. In DNA form, the CDR3 reads TGCGCCAGCAGTCAATCCGGGACAGCGGATGAAAAACTGTTTTTT. This codes for CASSQSGTADEKLFF.

The genes are TRBV6-5 and TRBJ2-1, with D tentatively TRBD2 (6 bases). From germline, CDR1 is MNHEY and CDR2 SVGAGI. This CDR3 region has 15 residues. V lost 2 bases and J lost 9, with 17 bases in between. CDR3 nucleotides: TGTGCCAGCAGTTACAGACTAGTGGGTGTCGGTGAGCAGTTCTTC. Its translation: CASSYRLVGVGEQFF.

This clone was seen more than once but under ten times. The DNA of the CDR3 is TGCGCCAGCAGCTTGGCGAGCTCCTACGAGCAGTACTTC. As protein: CASSLASSYEQYF. The chain employs TRBV5-1 and TRBJ2-7; D uncertain. Germline V gives CDR1 SGHRS, CDR2 YFSETQ. V was clipped by 0 bases and J by 0 bases, with 4 bases between them. This CDR3 region has 13 residues.

This chain connects TRBV6-2 or TRBV6-3 to TRBJ2-1, with a possible D match to TRBD2 (6 bases). Germline-derived CDR1 and CDR2 are MNHEY and SVGEGT. This CDR3 region has 16 residues. V was shortened by 0 bases and J by 0 bases, with 9 bases between the two germline ends. As DNA, the CDR3 is TGTGCCAGCAGTTACTCGGGACTCATCTCCTACAATGAGCAGTTCTTC. As protein: CASSYSGLISYNEQFF.

V is TRBV24-1 and J is TRBJ2-1, with 9 bases identical to TRBD2. The germline gives CDR1 KGHDR, CDR2 SFDVKD. V shed 4 bases, J shed 8 bases, and the junction held 8 bases outside the gene matches. This CDR3 is built from 15 residues. This CDR3 is CATSEGTSPPHEQFF. The CDR3 bases are TGTGCCACCAGTGAGGGGACTAGCCCTCCCCATGAGCAGTTCTTC.

As concerns this clone: Distinct nucleotide sequences in the sample also encode this CDR3. V and J are TRBV4-3 and TRBJ1-2; D unclear. V shed 0 bases and J shed 4 bases, with 9 bases lying between them. The CDR3 has 14 residues. CDR1 is LGHNA, CDR2 YSLEER, per germline. This CDR3 is CASSQDLHSYGYTF. CDR3 coding DNA: TGCGCCAGCAGCCAAGATCTGCACAGCTATGGCTACACCTTC.

This sequence joins TRBV2 and TRBJ2-2; 9 nucleotides align to TRBD1. There are 14 residues in the CDR3. The germline gives CDR1 SNHLY, CDR2 FYNNEI. The V gene end was trimmed by 8 bases and the J gene end by 1 base; junction bases not matched to a gene: 2. The CDR3 sequence: CASGGQGNTGELFF. The CDR3 DNA follows: TGTGCCAGCGGGGGACAGGGGAACACCGGGGAGCTGTTTTTT.